The 8 T cell receptor beta chains given below trace back to one sample, sequenced in a study of cytomegalovirus exposure and HLA in healthy donors. PCR used 60 Vbeta primers and 13 Jbeta primers. The repertoire was sequenced with immunoSEQ multiplex PCR; TCRdb's copy has only in-frame clones and lacks some. The table records about 120,000 clones, around 81% of them present only once. The sequenced sample was PBMCs. The receptors originated from a woman in her twenties or thirties in good health and CMV-seronegative.

V usage is TRBV6-6 and J usage is TRBJ1-5, with D possibly TRBD1 on 5 matching bases. Germline CDR1 MNHNY, CDR2 SVGAGI (reference sequence). CDR3 length: 15 amino acids. V was clipped by 0 bases and J by 6 bases, with 12 bases between them. The CDR3 sequence is CASSYSTRAGQPQHF. In DNA, the CDR3 is TGTGCCAGCAGTTACTCGACCAGGGCTGGTCAGCCCCAGCATTTT.

The V call is TRBV11-2, the J call TRBJ2-2; 8 nucleotides agree with TRBD1. V lost 5 bases to trimming and J lost 7 bases; unmatched junction nucleotides: 9. Germline V gene sequence: CDR1 SGHAT, CDR2 FQNNGV. There are 15 residues in the CDR3. The CDR3 sequence: CASSRPQGVIGELFF. The DNA of the CDR3 is TGTGCCAGCAGCCGCCCACAGGGGGTGATCGGGGAGCTGTTTTTT.

J is TRBJ1-1 and V is TRBV7-9, with D maybe TRBD1 (5 bases). V lost 4 bases to trimming and J lost 11 bases, with 11 bases between them. Germline V gene lookup returns CDR1 SEHNR and CDR2 FQNEAQ (reference sequence). The CDR3 runs to 11 residues. CDR3 bases: TGTGCCAGCAGCTCAGGGCCTGCGGCTTTCTTT. The encoded protein is CASSSGPAAFF.

This clone has just one count. This chain joins TRBV29-1 and TRBJ1-2; maybe TRBD1 (6 bases). This CDR3 is built from 14 residues. CDR1 is SQVTM and CDR2 is ANQGSEA in the germline V gene. Trimming cost V 8 bases and J 4 bases, with 20 bases left between them. CDR3 in DNA: TGCAGCCCAAATAAGGGGGGGACAACCTATGGCTACACCTTC. Amino acid sequence: CSPNKGGTTYGYTF. The whole variable domain, filled in from reference TRBV29-1 and TRBJ1-2, reads SAVISQKPSRDICQRGTSLTIQCQVDSQVTMMFWYRQQPGQSLTLIATANQGSEATYESGFVIDKFPISRPNLTFSTLTVSNMSPEDSSIYLCSPNKGGTTYGYTFGSGTRLTVV.

This chain connects TRBV28 to TRBJ2-2; TRBD1 might be the D (6 bases). Germline V gene sequence: CDR1 MDHEN, CDR2 SYDVKM. This CDR3 has 15 amino acids. Trimming cost V 7 bases and J 3 bases, with 15 bases left between them. The CDR3 DNA follows: TGTGCCAGCAAAGAACAGGGAAGGGACACCGGGGAGCTGTTTTTT. Translation: CASKEQGRDTGELFF. Variable domain in full (rest from reference TRBV28 and TRBJ2-2): DVKVTQSSRYLVKRTGEKVFLECVQDMDHENMFWYRQDPGLGLRLIYFSYDVKMKEKGDIPEGYSVSREKKERFSLILESASTNQTSMYLCASKEQGRDTGELFFGEGSRLTVL.

In its sample, this clone was seen a few times. CDR3 nucleotide sequence: TGTGCCAGCACCGGGGGGCGAGGCTACACCTTC. Protein product: CASTGGRGYTF. J is TRBJ1-2 and V is TRBV6-5, with TRBD1 as a possible D gene (6 bases). The germline gives CDR1 MNHEY, CDR2 SVGAGI. The CDR3 is made up of 11 amino acids. Trimming left V 7 bases short and J 8 bases short, with 11 bases between.

This sequence joins TRBV19 and TRBJ2-1, with 12 bases matching TRBD2. Unmatched junction bases numbered 13, after V lost 5 bases and J lost 8 bases. The germline V gene has CDR1 LNHDA and CDR2 SQIVND (reference sequence). CDR3 length: 17 residues. Here the CDR3 reads CASSVSGTSGSRDEQFF. The CDR3 bases are TGTGCCAGTAGTGTCTCCGGGACTAGCGGGTCGAGGGATGAGCAGTTCTTC.

The table lists this clone with a few counts. The J gene is TRBJ2-7, the V gene TRBV6-5; D unresolved. Between the trimmed V and J ends, which lost 10 bases and 2 bases, there was a span of 9 bases. Germline V CDR1 and CDR2: MNHEY, SVGAGI. CDR3 length equals 11 residues. The CDR3 loop is CATRSAYEQYF. The DNA for the CDR3 is TGTGCCACCCGGTCCGCCTACGAGCAGTACTTC.